These 5 T cell receptor beta chains were all obtained from the same sample, sequenced in a study of CD8+CD57+ T cells in acquired aplastic anemia. Researchers used genomic DNA as the template to profile TCR beta VDJ and CDR3. TCRdb reanalysed the reads using MiXCR and keeps one entry per CDR3 protein. The repertoire consists of 150,000 to 200,000 distinct CDR3 sequences, with about 50% occurring once and the leading ten covering 30% to 40%. Patients chosen for sequencing had CD8+CD57+ cells that had expanded, as shown by flow cytometry. Input material: sorted CD4+, CD8+, or CD8+CD57+ T cells (not recorded which) from PBMCs. The source of these receptors is a human donor with aplastic anemia.

The table lists this clonotype with many counts. This chain connects TRBV9 to TRBJ2-7, with 10 nucleotides matching TRBD2. Trimming took 4 bases from V and 3 from J; bases not matched to a gene: 4. The CDR3 is 14 amino acids. In germline, CDR1 is SGDLS, CDR2 YYNGEE. CDR3 in DNA: TGTGCCAGCAGCCCGGCTAGCGGGAGCTACGAGCAGTACTTC. Its protein product is CASSPASGSYEQYF.

CDR3 residues: CSAPGGVGTDTQYF. The CDR3, as DNA: TGCAGTGCCCCCGGGGGGGTGGGCACAGATACGCAGTATTTT. The chain carries TRBV20-1 and TRBJ2-3; 8 bases align to TRBD2. CDR1 is DFQATT, CDR2 SNEGSKA, per germline (reference sequence). The CDR3 is made up of 14 amino acids. The J segment lost 1 base and the V segment lost 6 bases, leaving 6 bases of the junction unmatched.

This sequence joins TRBV19 and TRBJ1-1; 8 bases align to TRBD1. Unmatched junction bases numbered 5, after V lost 4 bases and J lost 1 base. The CDR3 is made up of 15 amino acids. Looked up from germline, CDR1 is LNHDA and CDR2 is SQIVND (reference sequence). CDR3 DNA: TGTGCCAGTAGTACTAGCGGGACAGGGAACACTGAAGCTTTCTTT. It encodes CASSTSGTGNTEAFF.

This clonotype was seen repeatedly, ten times or more. The CDR3 coding sequence is TGTGCCAGTAGTATAGATCACGGGGGTGGCTTCAATCAGCCCCAGCATTTT. It encodes CASSIDHGGGFNQPQHF. The chain carries TRBV19 and TRBJ1-5; tentatively, D is TRBD1 (5 bases). The CDR3 extends over 17 amino acids. Trimming took off 0 bases at V and 3 bases at J, with 15 bases between the two ends. CDR1 and CDR2 from the germline V gene are LNHDA and SQIVND (reference sequence).

J is TRBJ2-7 and V is TRBV7-9; D remains ambiguous. The CDR3 length is 13 residues. Germline V lookup: CDR1 SEHNR, CDR2 FQNEAQ (reference sequence). Trimming took 1 base from V and 3 from J, leaving 7 bases between them. CDR3 protein: CASSLGRIYEQYF. In DNA form, the CDR3 reads TGTGCCAGCAGCTTAGGCCGGATCTACGAGCAGTACTTC.